The following is a T cell receptor (beta chain) sequence with its context. The sample holds a few counts of this clone. This clone's antigen is unknown. Base qualities are missing; no much larger clone stands one base away. The method behind the library was the immunoSEQ multiplex PCR assay. RNA was extracted from all samples and reverse transcribed into cDNA as template for TCR sequencing. SuperScript III was used to make first-strand cDNA, primed with a 2:1 mix of oligo-dT and random hexamers. A synthetic immune receptor repertoire was used to measure amplification bias, and any remaining bias was corrected computationally. In the source study's methods: Raw reads were preprocessed to remove errors, and CDR3 was defined by IMGT conventions from the conserved cysteine to phenylalanine. To get clonality, Shannon entropy was normalized by log2 of the number of productive unique TCRs and the result was subtracted from 1. CD4 or CD8 identity of scalp clones was inferred by cross-referencing scalp TCRbeta sequences with sorted blood CD4 and CD8 repertoires. TCRdb carries this immuneACCESS record with in-frame sequences only. Its versions omit some clonotypes, under half of them owing to an unresolved V gene in the studies checked, with the rest unexplained. For V, J and clone size, that table is used; D and trimming come from the DNA. Across this sample there are around 140,000 clones, with approximately 50% seen only once. The biggest ten clones account for approximately 6.6% of the sample.

The sample originates from a study of CD8+ T cells in alopecia areata (dated by TCRdb to 2017 to 2018). For context, the study as a whole: Treated patients were enrolled in an open-label pilot trial of oral tofacitinib, 5 to 10 mg twice daily, for moderate-to-severe alopecia areata. Biopsies were taken from tofacitinib-treated patients at baseline and at 4 and 24 weeks of treatment, and a later scalp biopsy was taken in several of the tofacitinib-treated patients. High-throughput TCRbeta sequencing was used to examine T cell clonal expansion in alopecia areata in both the C3H/HeJ mouse model and human patients. In humans, TCRbeta sequencing was performed on scalp tissue and on sorted CD4+ and CD8+ peripheral blood T cells from healthy controls and from patients with patchy or totalis/universalis alopecia areata. Clonality in the scalp was compared among normal scalp (n=4), patchy alopecia areata scalp (n=8), and alopecia totalis/universalis scalp (n=8). Amplification of TCRbeta CDR3 regions was done by immunoSEQ multiplex PCR using 35 Vbeta forward primers and 13 Jbeta reverse primers. Tofacitinib was administered for 6 to 18 months, and 6 months of follow-up off drug were then conducted to assess delayed response and recurrence. RNA came from the PAXgene miRNA kit for fixed scalp, the miRNeasy kit for PBMCs, and the RNeasy kit for mouse skin.

The paper as a whole reports these results and caveats: Compared with normal scalp, lesional scalp, particularly in alopecia totalis/universalis, had higher clonality and more expanded CD8+ clones, which suggests antigenic drive. Compared with mice, TCR sequences shared between patients were less clear, possibly partly because of HLA diversity across the patient population. Unlike mouse skin, where gammadelta T cells dominate, normal human skin contains resident alphabeta T cells that get sequenced too, which complicates analysis of the scalp TCR repertoire.

Peripheral blood and lesional scalp punch biopsies were obtained from patients with alopecia areata. PBMCs were isolated by density centrifugation and stained for CD3, CD4 and CD8, and CD4+ and CD8+ T cells were sorted on a FACSAria. Input material: CD4+ T cells sorted from blood. This TCR came from a human donor with alopecia areata.

The nucleotide sequence reads as follows: TGCAGCGTGGCCGGGACTAGCGGGATTTTAGATACGCAGTATTTT. It codes for CSVAGTSGILDTQYF. This chain is built from TRBV29-1 and TRBJ2-3; TRBD2 aligns with 13 central bases. From the cysteine up to the phenylalanine, the CDR3 has a length of 15 residues. Kept here is only the CDR3 DNA, which spans 45 bases and is read in frame from base 1. In the germline V gene, CDR1 corresponds to SQVTM and CDR2 to ANQGSEA. Trimming leaves V shorter by 6 bases and J shorter by 5 bases, with the junction holding 8 bases beyond the gene matches.